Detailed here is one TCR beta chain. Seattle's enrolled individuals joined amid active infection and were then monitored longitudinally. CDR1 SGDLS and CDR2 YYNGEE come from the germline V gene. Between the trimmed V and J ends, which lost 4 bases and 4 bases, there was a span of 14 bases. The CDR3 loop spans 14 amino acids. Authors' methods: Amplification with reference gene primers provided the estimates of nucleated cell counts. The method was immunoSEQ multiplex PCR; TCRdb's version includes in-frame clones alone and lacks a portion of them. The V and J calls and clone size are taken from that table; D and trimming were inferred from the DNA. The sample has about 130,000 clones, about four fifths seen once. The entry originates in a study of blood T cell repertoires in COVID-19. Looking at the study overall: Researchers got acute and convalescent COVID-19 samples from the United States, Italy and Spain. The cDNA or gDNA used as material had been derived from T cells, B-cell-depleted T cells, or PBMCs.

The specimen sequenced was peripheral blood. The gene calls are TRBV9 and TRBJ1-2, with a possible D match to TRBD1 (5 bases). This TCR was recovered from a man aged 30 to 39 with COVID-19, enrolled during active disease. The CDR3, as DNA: TGTGCCAGCAGCACCCAGGGCCTCGGCTATGGCTACACCTTC. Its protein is CASSTQGLGYGYTF. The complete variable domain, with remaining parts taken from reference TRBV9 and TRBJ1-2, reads DSGVTQTPKHLITATGQRVTLRCSPRSGDLSVYWYQQSLDQGLQFLIQYYNGEERAKGNILERFSAQQFPDLHSELNLSSLELGDSALYFCASSTQGLGYGYTFGSGTRLTVV.